Shown below are 29 T cell receptor beta chains from a single sample sequenced in a study of cytomegalovirus exposure and HLA in healthy donors. Primers: 60 Vbeta forward and 13 Jbeta reverse. Generated by immunoSEQ multiplex PCR, the TCRdb table keeps only in-frame clones and is missing some. The sample lists about 98,000 clones; 55% to 80% were seen once. The specimen sequenced was PBMCs. Every receptor here comes from a female donor in good health and CMV-seronegative.

The rearrangement joins TRBV2 to TRBJ1-2, with D unresolved. The CDR3 sequence is 13 residues long. Trimming stripped 6 bases from V and 3 bases from J, with 11 bases between. Germline CDR1 SNHLY, CDR2 FYNNEI. CDR3 amino acids: CASSDGSHYGYTF. For the CDR3, the DNA is TGTGCCAGCAGCGATGGCTCCCACTATGGCTACACCTTC.

This chain uses TRBV15 with TRBJ1-2, with 11 bases fitting TRBD1. CDR1 and CDR2 (germline): LNHNV, YYDKDF (reference sequence). CDR3 length equals 15 residues. V lost 3 bases, J lost 7 bases, and 7 bases stayed unmatched. DNA of the CDR3: TGTGCCACCAGCAGGTCGGGACAGGGGGTGAGTGGCTACACCTTC. Amino acids: CATSRSGQGVSGYTF.

The V call is TRBV18, the J call TRBJ1-2, with 9 nucleotides matching TRBD1. V was pared by 4 bases and J by 2 bases, with 5 bases of the junction left unmatched. Germline CDR1 and CDR2: KGHSH and LQKENI. The CDR3 has 15 amino acids. CDR3 bases: TGTGCCAGCTCACTTGGGACAGGGCTGAACTATGGCTACACCTTC. This sequence encodes CASSLGTGLNYGYTF.

The DNA for the CDR3 is TGTGCCAGCAGCCCGGGGGGCATACATGGCTACACCTTC. Translating it yields CASSPGGIHGYTF. This sequence joins TRBV7-2 and TRBJ1-2; tentatively, D is TRBD1 (6 bases). Germline assignment: CDR1 SGHTA and CDR2 FQGNSA. CDR3 size: 13 residues. Trimming stripped 5 bases from V and 6 bases from J, with 13 bases between.

The chain joins TRBV27 to TRBJ2-4, with 9 bases fitting TRBD2. CDR1 and CDR2 (germline): MNHEY, SMNVEV (reference sequence). V was pared by 6 bases and J by 3 bases, with 6 bases of the junction left unmatched. The CDR3 runs 15 residues. The CDR3 protein is CASRNSGSDKNIQYF. DNA of the CDR3: TGTGCCAGCAGGAATAGCGGGAGTGACAAAAACATTCAGTACTTC.

This clone showed up just once. The genes are TRBV19 and TRBJ1-1; the D gene is possibly TRBD1 (6 bases). V lost 1 base, J lost 2 bases, and 14 bases lay in between. Germline CDR1 LNHDA, CDR2 SQIVND (reference sequence). This CDR3 region has 16 residues. CDR3 in amino acids: CASSIGTGSGNTEAFF. The CDR3 DNA reads TGTGCCAGTAGTATAGGTACAGGGAGTGGAAACACTGAAGCTTTCTTT.

The chain carries TRBV13 and TRBJ2-7; no reliable D call. Germline CDR1 is PRHDT and CDR2 is FYEKMQ (reference sequence). Trimming cost V 6 bases and J 0 bases, with 6 bases left between them. The CDR3 spans 12 residues. The CDR3 nucleotides read TGTGCCAGCAGTCCCGGCTCCTACGAGCAGTACTTC. It is translated as CASSPGSYEQYF.

This clone was counted once. J is TRBJ2-7 and V is TRBV5-8; 9 positions agree with TRBD1. The trim removed 3 bases at V and 7 bases at J, leaving 11 bases unmatched. The CDR3 contains 15 residues. Germline CDR1 is SGHTS and CDR2 is YDEGEE. This CDR3 reads CASSSTGTGSGEQYF. CDR3 nucleotide sequence: TGTGCCAGCAGCTCCACCGGGACAGGGTCAGGGGAGCAGTACTTC.

The rearrangement uses TRBV15 and TRBJ1-6, with D perhaps TRBD1 (5 bases). Trimming pared 2 bases from V and 0 bases from J, leaving 20 bases between. The germline V gene has CDR1 LNHNV and CDR2 YYDKDF (reference sequence). The CDR3 totals 20 residues. The CDR3: CATSRYEPGLRSSYNSPLHF. The CDR3, as DNA: TGTGCCACCAGCAGATATGAGCCGGGACTGCGGAGCTCCTATAATTCACCCCTCCACTTT.

This chain links TRBV5-6 with TRBJ2-3; 7 bases map to TRBD1. The V gene end was trimmed by 2 bases and the J gene end by 1 base; junction bases not matched to a gene: 4. Germline loops: CDR1 SGHDT, CDR2 YYEEEE. CDR3 length: 15 residues. The CDR3 coding sequence is TGTGCCAGCAGCTTAATAGGACAGGGCACAGATACGCAGTATTTT. Protein sequence: CASSLIGQGTDTQYF.

The chain combines TRBV28 with TRBJ1-5; D is perhaps TRBD1 (6 bases). The V gene's germline CDR1 is MDHEN and CDR2 SYDVKM. The germline V and J ends were trimmed by 4 bases and 0 bases, with 22 bases remaining between them. The CDR3 totals 19 residues. The CDR3 sequence is CASSSASTGLHNSNQPQHF. Written as DNA, the CDR3 is TGTGCCAGCAGTTCCGCCTCCACAGGGCTCCATAATAGCAATCAGCCCCAGCATTTT.

The chain employs TRBV7-9 and TRBJ1-5; D is undetermined. This CDR3 region has 12 residues. The germline CDR1 and CDR2 sequences are SEHNR and FQNEAQ (reference sequence). Trimming took off 3 bases at V and 6 bases at J, with 6 bases between the two ends. As DNA, the CDR3 is TGTGCCAGCAGCTTTCCCCTTCAGCCCCAGCATTTT. Translation gives CASSFPLQPQHF.

In this sample, this clone turned up a few times. The chain joins TRBV10-1 to TRBJ2-3; a possible D gene is TRBD1 (6 bases). The V gene lost 4 bases and the J gene lost 4 bases, with 15 bases spanning the gap. From germline, CDR1 is WNHNN and CDR2 SYGVQD (reference sequence). There are 15 residues in the CDR3. The CDR3 DNA sequence: TGCGCCAGCAGTGTTGGCAGGGGAATAGCAGATACGCAGTATTTT. This codes for CASSVGRGIADTQYF.

This rearrangement joins TRBV7-8 to TRBJ2-7; 8 bases align to TRBD1. Germline trimming cut 4 bases from V and 3 bases from J; bases unmatched to any gene: 14. Germline V gene data show CDR1 as SGHVS and CDR2 as FQNEAQ. The CDR3 is 17 residues long. The CDR3 region has the DNA TGTGCCAGCAGCTCCTACCTCAGGACAGGGCCCAGCTACGAGCAGTACTTC. Translating gives CASSSYLRTGPSYEQYF.

J is TRBJ2-5 and V is TRBV30, with a possible D match to TRBD1 (6 bases). Trimming removed 4 bases from V and 4 bases from J, with 13 bases in between. The CDR3 has 13 residues. The germline CDR1 and CDR2 sequences are GTSNPN and SVGIG (reference sequence). The CDR3 is CAWIILGGETQYF. CDR3 bases: TGTGCCTGGATCATACTAGGGGGAGAGACCCAGTACTTC.

The sample holds a few counts of this clone. The chain uses TRBV6-1 and TRBJ2-6, with 7 positions matching TRBD1. Germline CDR1 reads MNHNS; CDR2 reads SASEGT. The CDR3 totals 15 residues. With V trimmed by 4 bases and J by 2 bases, 2 bases remained unmatched. The CDR3 coding sequence is TGTGCCAGCAGTGCGACAGGGACTGGGGCCAACGTCCTGACTTTC. The encoded protein is CASSATGTGANVLTF.

The V gene is TRBV7-9, the J gene TRBJ2-1, with a possible D match to TRBD1 (7 bases). CDR1 SEHNR and CDR2 FQNEAQ come from the germline V gene (reference sequence). V lost 3 bases and J lost 7, with 16 bases in between. The CDR3 is 15 amino acids. For the CDR3, the DNA is TGTGCCAGCAGCTTCCAAGGGACAGCGGGTAATGAGCAGTTCTTC. The encoded protein is CASSFQGTAGNEQFF. The full variable domain, its missing parts supplied by reference TRBV7-9 and TRBJ2-1, is DTGVSQNPRHKITKRGQNVTFRCDPISEHNRLYWYRQTLGQGPEFLTYFQNEAQLEKSRLLSDRFSAERPKGSFSTLEIQRTEQGDSAMYLCASSFQGTAGNEQFFGPGTRLTVL.

The chain couples TRBV25-1 to TRBJ1-1; D unresolved. Deletions cut 3 bases from V and 7 bases from J, with 12 bases between. The CDR3 loop spans 13 amino acids. The germline gives CDR1 MGHDK, CDR2 SYGVNS. As DNA, the CDR3 is TGTGCCAGCAGTGATTGGCCTGAGGGTGAAGCTTTCTTT. As protein: CASSDWPEGEAFF.

The CDR3 nucleotides read TGTGCCATCCGGAGGGGCAGGCTGACGAATCAAGAGACCCAGTACTTC. Translated, it gives CAIRRGRLTNQETQYF. The chain has TRBV7-8 and TRBJ2-5; the D gene is possibly TRBD2 (6 bases). From germline, CDR1 is SGHVS and CDR2 FQNEAQ. The CDR3 spans 16 residues. Trimming left V 10 bases short and J 2 bases short, with 23 bases between.

The chain is built from TRBV6-1 and TRBJ1-4; D gene uncertain. The CDR3 extends over 14 amino acids. Trimming removed 5 bases from V and 0 bases from J, with 7 bases in between. CDR1 is MNHNS, CDR2 SASEGT, per germline. CDR3 sequence reads: CASSPHATNEKLFF. For the CDR3, the DNA is TGTGCCAGCAGTCCACATGCAACTAATGAAAAACTGTTTTTT.

This clone was seen more than once but under ten times. This same CDR3 is encoded by further DNA sequences in the sample. The V and J genes are TRBV6-1 and TRBJ2-7; D gene uncertain. The CDR3 is 11 amino acids. Per germline, CDR1 MNHNS and CDR2 SASEGT. The ends were cut back, 3 bases at V and 3 bases at J, with 3 bases in the middle. The CDR3 loop is CASSDLYEQYF. The CDR3 DNA reads as TGTGCCAGCAGTGACCTCTACGAGCAGTACTTC.

The chain links TRBV4-2 to TRBJ2-2; 12 nucleotides align to TRBD2. Germline loops: CDR1 LGHNA, CDR2 YNFKEQ. This CDR3 is built from 19 residues. With V trimmed by 1 base and J by 5 bases, 11 bases remained unmatched. This CDR3 reads CASSQALAGGDFWTGELFF. The DNA for the CDR3 is TGTGCCAGCAGCCAAGCCCTAGCGGGAGGGGACTTCTGGACCGGGGAGCTGTTTTTT.

Concerning this clone: A junction end diverges from the germline sequence, so it may reflect a read error. The chain couples TRBV7-9 to TRBJ2-7; the match to TRBD2 covers 8 bases. The CDR3 extends over 16 amino acids. Germline V gene lookup returns CDR1 SEHNR and CDR2 FQNEAQ (reference sequence). The CDR3 coding sequence is TGTTCCAGCAGGCGTGCGGGGGGAACATCCCCCTACGAGCAGTACTTC. This encodes CSSRRAGGTSPYEQYF.

Regarding this clone: At one of its ends the junction is not consistent with the germline gene, which may arise from a read error. The CDR3: CASSLLGQGARSGANVLTF. The CDR3 bases are TGTGCCAGCAGTTTACTCGGACAGGGTGCTAGGTCTGGGGCCAACGTCTTGACTTTC. The V and J genes are TRBV27 and TRBJ2-6; 8 bases match TRBD1. Germline lookup yields CDR1 MNHEY and CDR2 SMNVEV (reference sequence). The CDR3 is 19 amino acids.

This clone has only one observation. CDR3 region: CASRERAMNTEAFF. The CDR3 coding sequence is TGTGCCAGTAGGGAGAGGGCCATGAACACTGAAGCTTTCTTT. V and J are TRBV19 and TRBJ1-1; the D is unclear. The CDR3 is 14 residues long. Trimming stripped 6 bases from V and 0 bases from J, with 11 bases between. CDR1 is LNHDA and CDR2 is SQIVND in the germline V gene (reference sequence).

This clone was detected only a few times. V gene TRBV29-1 combines with J gene TRBJ1-4; D not resolved. The CDR3 runs to 14 residues. Germline CDR1 is SQVTM and CDR2 is ANQGSEA. Between the trimmed V and J ends, which lost 5 bases and 0 bases, there was a span of 10 bases. The CDR3, as DNA: TGCAGCGTTAGCGGGGTTGCAACTAATGAAAAACTGTTTTTT. Translation: CSVSGVATNEKLFF. The variable domain in full, with the rest retrieved from reference TRBV29-1 and TRBJ1-4, is SAVISQKPSRDICQRGTSLTIQCQVDSQVTMMFWYRQQPGQSLTLIATANQGSEATYESGFVIDKFPISRPNLTFSTLTVSNMSPEDSSIYLCSVSGVATNEKLFFGSGTQLSVL.

This chain uses TRBV9 with TRBJ2-7, with TRBD1 identical over 7 bases. The CDR3 length is 17 residues. Germline CDR1 SGDLS, CDR2 YYNGEE. V was clipped by 4 bases and J by 2 bases; unmatched bases: 15. CDR3 in amino acids: CASSSTSGTAETYEQYF. CDR3 bases: TGTGCCAGCAGCTCCACTTCCGGGACAGCGGAAACCTACGAGCAGTACTTC. The full variable domain, in which reference TRBV9 and TRBJ2-7 provide the parts outside the CDR3, is DSGVTQTPKHLITATGQRVTLRCSPRSGDLSVYWYQQSLDQGLQFLIQYYNGEERAKGNILERFSAQQFPDLHSELNLSSLELGDSALYFCASSSTSGTAETYEQYFGPGTRLTVT.

This sequence joins TRBV5-1 and TRBJ2-5; TRBD1 is a possible D gene (6 bases). CDR3 length equals 14 residues. Trimming removed 2 bases at V and 2 bases at J, with 10 bases between. Germline CDR1 and CDR2: SGHRS and YFSETQ. As DNA, the CDR3 is TGCGCCAGCAGCTTCAGGGGCCTACAAGAGACCCAGTACTTC. It codes for CASSFRGLQETQYF.

The gene calls are TRBV6-1 and TRBJ2-7; D may correspond to TRBD1 or TRBD2 (6 bases each). V lost 5 bases and J 3 bases, leaving 17 bases between the germline ends. Germline V gene data show CDR1 as MNHNS and CDR2 as SASEGT. The CDR3 totals 15 residues. CDR3 loop: CASSQGGLQNYEQYF. The CDR3 bases are TGTGCCAGCAGTCAAGGGGGACTGCAAAACTACGAGCAGTACTTC.